The text below deals with one TCR beta chain. A much larger clone differs by one base, so this may be a read error. Every donor was a healthy Caucasian. The CDR3 has 14 residues. J lost 3 bases, V lost 6 bases, and 5 bases had no gene match. TCRdb re-called the 5' RACE reads through MiXCR, storing one row per CDR3 protein. The table shows 750,000 to 950,000 distinct CDR3 sequences, with more than 9% occurring only once. The sample is drawn from a study of identical twins. These data also formed part of another study, on yellow fever vaccine responses in identical twins.

This receptor was identified in a young woman in good health. The gene calls are TRBV12-3 or TRBV12-4 and TRBJ2-5; TRBD1 aligns across 9 bases. The sequenced material came from PBMCs. CDR3 region: CASSRGTGKETQYF. The CDR3 region has the DNA TGTGCCAGCAGCCGCGGGACAGGGAAAGAGACCCAGTACTTC.